This T cell receptor (beta chain) was documented in a study of blood T cell repertoires in COVID-19 (dated by TCRdb to the early 2020s). At the level of the whole study: The collaborator samples originated in the United States, Italy and Spain and spanned the acute and convalescent phases of COVID-19. The material from the prospective study consisted of cDNA or gDNA derived from T cells, B-cell-depleted T cells, or PBMCs. Deeply sampled blood TCRbeta repertoires from subjects exposed to, actively infected with, or recovered from COVID-19 were included in the dataset. The repertoires were released in a freely available public database intended as a resource for research on the immune response to SARS-CoV-2. Samples came from the ongoing ImmuneRACE study (first 160 participants) plus 1,254 subjects from 6 global collaborators. A de-identified subject ID, COVID-19 status, age in years and sex were almost always included in the sample metadata. Where available, HLA class I and class II types were taken from metadata supplied by the sample provider and were not determined by assay-based typing.

A second Seattle source provided samples from volunteer blood donors who had recovered from COVID-19. Each collaborating institution followed its own protocols to collect whole blood in K2EDTA tubes. For TCRbeta analysis, collaborators shipped samples in one of three forms: frozen whole blood, isolated PBMCs, or DNA extracted from either of those sample types. TCRbeta CDR3 regions were amplified from genomic DNA using the immunoSEQ Assay, a bias-controlled multiplex PCR. The published analysis was carried out like this. The number of nucleated cells in each sample was estimated by amplification of reference gene primers within the assay. To quantify the absolute abundance of each unique TCRbeta CDR3 rearrangement, sequence reads were collapsed and filtered. For each sample, productive Simpson clonality was calculated as the square root of Simpson's diversity index across productive rearrangements. As stored in TCRdb, this immuneACCESS dataset retains in-frame rearrangements with V and J assigned. A fraction of the clones does not appear; measured against another copy, unresolved V genes explain less than half of the discrepancy, and the remainder lacks a known reason. D and trimming come from the DNA, and the V and J calls and clone size come from that table. A total of roughly 220,000 clones appear in this sample, roughly 90% of them only once. In total, the top ten clones hold roughly 2.3% of the sample.

The paper's findings and limits, for the study overall: Clinical and demographic metadata were provided uncurated, with the amount varying by source and participant.

The junction shows trimming of 4 bases on V and 1 base on J, plus 12 bases between the germline ends. The CDR3, from cysteine to phenylalanine, totals 15 residues. Only CDR3 DNA remains: 45 bases, in frame from the first base. The germline V gene (reference sequence) sets CDR1 to LGHDT and CDR2 to YNNKEL. Comments on this clone: The antigen it binds to is not known. Per-base qualities were not stored, and no clone one base away is much larger.

What was sequenced was peripheral blood. This sequence uses TRBV3-1 (or the pseudogene TRBV3-2) and TRBJ2-3; matching of 5 bases hints at TRBD2 as the D gene. This TCR was recovered from a man aged 30 to 45 who had recovered from COVID-19. This receptor has the CDR3 CASSPGIEGTDTQYF. The nucleotide sequence reads as follows: TGTGCCAGCAGCCCGGGGATTGAGGGCACAGATACGCAGTATTTT.